The T cell receptor beta chain under discussion was sequenced for a study of tissue T cells after allogeneic stem cell transplantation. A remark on this clone: Its specificity is not known. The genes and germline here are from mouse. The read halts 1 residue ahead of the CDR3 end, with the missing end drawn from the germline J gene.

Notes on the study in general: Within patients, tissue anatomy strongly shaped TCR repertoire composition. Shared clones across patients were few; motif clustering revealed tissue-specific shared signatures.

Time point indicated: mouse harvest day 14 after allogeneic transplant. Mouse grafts combined 10^7 T-cell-depleted bone marrow cells with 10^6 splenic CD5+ T cells. Mice had MHC-mismatched B6 into BALB/c GVHD, sampled day 7 or 14. Trimming left V 3 bases short and J 7 bases short, with 11 bases between. CDR3 size: 13 residues. Germline V lookup: CDR1 NSHNY, CDR2 SYGAGN. TCRbeta CDR3 was sequenced at survey depth with template counts. The assay was immunoSEQ multiplex PCR, and TCRdb's table has in-frame clones only and misses some. Among about 2,800 clones listed, about 50% were seen once. The source is a female BALB/c mouse given C57BL/6 T cells with graft-versus-host disease after an allogeneic hematopoietic cell transplant. Input material: lymph node tissue. The chain has TRBV13-1 and TRBJ2-1; D perhaps matches TRBD1 (6 bases). Partial CDR3 DNA: TGTGCCAGCAGTGTCACAGGGAAGGCTGAGCAGTTC. Amino acid sequence: CASSVTGKAEQF. The CDR3, in full, reads CASSVTGKAEQFF.